The 14 T cell receptor beta chains listed next were all sequenced from one sample in a study of T-cell memory formation after mild COVID-19. TCRdb fed the 5' RACE reads into MiXCR, producing one record per CDR3 protein. The profile shows around 140,000 distinct CDR3 sequences, 6% of them singletons. Sequencing used PBMCs or a T cell subset sorted from them (not recorded which). These receptors all stem from an adult woman who had mild COVID-19 (a few samples of this study predate the infection). Cell type and time point are not known.

In its sample, this clonotype was seen a few times. J is TRBJ2-5 and V is TRBV7-2, with 7 bases aligning to TRBD2. The CDR3 runs 14 residues. Germline CDR1 and CDR2: SGHTA and FQGNSA. The V segment lost 3 bases and the J segment 7 bases; nucleotides outside the gene matches: 8. This CDR3 is CASSFAGAPGTQYF. Written as DNA, the CDR3 is TGTGCCAGCAGCTTCGCGGGAGCCCCAGGGACCCAGTACTTC.

In this sample, this clonotype turned up a few times. The rearrangement joins TRBV6-5 to TRBJ2-7; the match to TRBD1 covers 9 bases. Losses at the gene ends were 3 bases for V and 2 bases for J; bases not matched to a gene: 11. Germline V lookup: CDR1 MNHEY, CDR2 SVGAGI. The CDR3 spans 17 residues. CDR3 DNA: TGTGCCAGCAGTTATCTCTCGACAGGGGGGGTCCCCTACGAGCAGTACTTC. Protein product: CASSYLSTGGVPYEQYF.

The sample holds many counts of this clonotype. CDR3 in amino acids: CASSSHVTEQFF. The CDR3, as DNA: TGTGCCAGCAGCTCCCACGTGACAGAGCAGTTCTTC. This rearrangement joins TRBV7-2 to TRBJ2-1; D is unresolved. Germline V CDR1 and CDR2: SGHTA, FQGNSA. The CDR3 loop spans 12 amino acids. Trimming cost V 4 bases and J 10 bases, with 11 bases left between them.

The chain couples TRBV19 to TRBJ2-3; 7 bases fit TRBD2. Germline CDR1 and CDR2: LNHDA and SQIVND (reference sequence). The length of the CDR3 is 15 residues. V lost 3 bases, J lost 2 bases, and 5 bases stayed unmatched. CDR3 nucleotide sequence: TGTGCCAGTAGTATCGACGGGGGGTCCACAGATACGCAGTATTTT. Protein product: CASSIDGGSTDTQYF.

The sample holds many counts of this clonotype. The chain is built from TRBV29-1 and TRBJ2-3, with D possibly TRBD2 on 6 matching bases. Germline CDR1 and CDR2: SQVTM and ANQGSEA. Trimming left V 8 bases short and J 0 bases short, with 15 bases between. The CDR3 consists of 14 residues. CDR3 in DNA: TGCAGCATCAGTAGTAGCGGTAGCACAGATACGCAGTATTTT. This encodes CSISSSGSTDTQYF.

The chain has TRBV7-2 and TRBJ2-7, with no clear D. In germline, CDR1 is SGHTA, CDR2 FQGNSA. The CDR3 is made up of 13 amino acids. Trimming took off 5 bases at V and 2 bases at J, with 10 bases between the two ends. The CDR3 reads CASSPGRPYEQYF. CDR3 nucleotides: TGTGCCAGCAGCCCCGGTCGCCCCTACGAGCAGTACTTC. Combining the CDR3 with reference TRBV7-2 and TRBJ2-7 gives the whole variable domain GAGVSQSPSNKVTEKGKDVELRCDPISGHTALYWYRQSLGQGLEFLIYFQGNSAPDKSGLPSDRFSAERTGGSVSTLTIQRTQQEDSAVYLCASSPGRPYEQYFGPGTRLTVT.

This rearrangement joins TRBV5-1 to TRBJ1-1; D ambiguous. Germline V gene lookup returns CDR1 SGHRS and CDR2 YFSETQ. Trimming stripped 0 bases from V and 2 bases from J, with 14 bases between. The CDR3 runs 16 residues. CDR3: CASSLGARVSNTEAFF. The CDR3 nucleotides are TGCGCCAGCAGCTTGGGGGCCCGGGTATCCAACACTGAAGCTTTCTTT.

This clonotype was observed at least ten times. The chain links TRBV20-1 to TRBJ2-1; no firm D call. Trimming pared 1 base from V and 0 bases from J, leaving 4 bases between. The germline CDR1 and CDR2 sequences are DFQATT and SNEGSKA (reference sequence). The length of the CDR3 is 13 residues. CDR3 in DNA: TGCAGTGCTAGAGGAGGCTCCTACAATGAGCAGTTCTTC. Protein sequence: CSARGGSYNEQFF.

This clonotype showed up many times. The chain combines TRBV12-3 or TRBV12-4 with TRBJ1-1; unclear D gene. Between the trimmed V and J ends, which lost 2 bases and 4 bases, there was a span of 8 bases. CDR3 length equals 13 residues. The CDR3 bases are TGTGCCAGCAGTTTAAACGGAGGCACTGAAGCTTTCTTT. Translated, it gives CASSLNGGTEAFF.

The sample holds many counts of this clonotype. The chain combines TRBV4-3 with TRBJ2-5; 11 bases align to TRBD2. The CDR3 is made up of 16 amino acids. V lost 2 bases, J lost 4 bases, and 6 bases stayed unmatched. Germline CDR1 reads LGHNA; CDR2 reads YSLEER. CDR3 sequence reads: CASSQRGLAVGETQYF. The CDR3, as DNA: TGCGCCAGCAGCCAACGGGGACTAGCGGTGGGAGAGACCCAGTACTTC.

The chain couples TRBV12-3 or TRBV12-4 to TRBJ2-3; unclear D gene. V lost 5 bases, J lost 13 bases, and 22 bases lay in between. The CDR3 contains 14 residues. The CDR3 region is CASSPQSPSVLKYF. CDR3 DNA: TGTGCCAGCAGTCCCCAATCCCCTAGTGTTTTGAAGTATTTT.

This clonotype was seen more than once but under ten times. The chain recombines TRBV7-9 with TRBJ2-3; D is unresolved. The CDR3 consists of 13 residues. With 4 bases removed from V and 4 bases from J, the gap between germline ends came to 9 bases. Germline assignment: CDR1 SEHNR and CDR2 FQNEAQ (reference sequence). The DNA of the CDR3 is TGTGCCAGCAGCTCAACCGTCCCAGATACGCAGTATTTT. Protein product: CASSSTVPDTQYF.

This clonotype was observed many times. The genes are TRBV7-2 and TRBJ1-2; D perhaps matches TRBD1 (5 bases). Germline values: CDR1 SGHTA, CDR2 FQGNSA. CDR3 size: 13 residues. V was cut by 5 bases and J by 4 bases, with 11 bases left in between. The CDR3 protein is CASSRDGSYGYTF. The DNA for the CDR3 is TGTGCCAGCAGCCGGGACGGGAGCTATGGCTACACCTTC.

This chain links TRBV12-3 or TRBV12-4 with TRBJ1-1, with TRBD1 identical over 10 bases. J gave up 3 bases and V 7 bases, and 5 bases lay outside the gene matches. CDR3 length: 14 residues. The CDR3 protein is CASTPTGGHTEAFF. CDR3 bases: TGTGCCAGCACCCCGACAGGGGGCCACACTGAAGCTTTCTTT.